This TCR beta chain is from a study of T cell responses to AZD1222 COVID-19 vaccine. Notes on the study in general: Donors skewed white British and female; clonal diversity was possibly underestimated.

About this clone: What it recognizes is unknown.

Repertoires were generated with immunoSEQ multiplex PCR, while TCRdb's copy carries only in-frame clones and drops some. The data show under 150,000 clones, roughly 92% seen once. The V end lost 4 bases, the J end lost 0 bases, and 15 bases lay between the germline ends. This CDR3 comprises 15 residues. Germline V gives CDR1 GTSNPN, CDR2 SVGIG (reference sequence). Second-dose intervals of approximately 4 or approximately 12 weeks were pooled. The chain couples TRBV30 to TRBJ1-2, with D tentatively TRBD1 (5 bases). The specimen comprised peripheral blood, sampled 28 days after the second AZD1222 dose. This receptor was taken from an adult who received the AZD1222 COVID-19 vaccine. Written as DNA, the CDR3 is TGTGCCTGGACCCAGACAGCTTATTCTAACTATGGCTACACCTTC. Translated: CAWTQTAYSNYGYTF.